The clone carrying this T cell receptor beta chain was observed at least ten times. Its antigen is as yet unknown. J was trimmed by 8 bases and V by 4 bases; bases with no gene match: 11. Per the germline V gene, CDR1 is SGHTA and CDR2 is FQGNSA. The CDR3 consists of 16 residues. The source of the sample is a study of post-analysis software for immune sequencing data. Presence of unique molecular identifiers characterized the TCR beta cDNA libraries. TCRdb analysed the PCR reads with MiXCR anew, one entry per CDR3 protein. The sample records 250,000 to 300,000 distinct CDR3 sequences, 30% to 45% being singletons. Notes on the study in general: Samples sharing a preparation batch grouped tightly together when assessed by F measure. Significantly lower normalized Chao1 diversity was found in patients with multiple sclerosis relative to controls. Five or six TRBV segments, TRBV5-6, TRBV5-1 and TRBV20-1 among them, were found more frequent in patients than controls.

Sequenced: blood. The chain uses TRBV7-2 and TRBJ2-1, with 10 bases fitting TRBD2. This TCR derives from a girl aged 5 to 17 with multiple sclerosis. CDR3 bases: TGTGCCAGCAGCTCCGGGAGGGCCGGGACTAGCGATGAGCAGTTCTTC. This gives the protein CASSSGRAGTSDEQFF.